The 32 T cell receptor beta chains below all came from one sample that was sequenced in a study of blood T cells in healthy people across ages. The second PCR ran roughly 7 to 12 cycles with a sample-barcoded 5' primer and J-beta primers. In TCRdb, the 5' RACE reads were re-called with MiXCR into one record per CDR3 protein. The table has approximately 770,000 distinct CDR3 sequences, 55% to 70% seen once. The sequenced sample was blood. The receptors originated from a man aged 25-45 years in good health.

This chain connects TRBV5-1 to TRBJ2-1; perhaps TRBD1 as D (5 bases). The length of the CDR3 is 14 residues. V was cut by 1 base and J by 7 bases, with 12 bases left in between. The germline V gene encodes CDR1 SGHRS and CDR2 YFSETQ. CDR3 in amino acids: CASSLRQHNNEQFF. The CDR3 region has the DNA TGCGCCAGCAGCTTGCGACAGCATAATAATGAGCAGTTCTTC.

The rearrangement uses TRBV6-6 and TRBJ1-4; no definite D call. Trimming shortened V by 6 bases and J by 7 bases, and 12 bases separated the two germline ends. CDR1 is MNHNY and CDR2 is SVGAGI in the germline V gene (reference sequence). The CDR3 is made up of 13 amino acids. For the CDR3, the DNA is TGTGCCAGCAGCTCCGGGTGGGCTGAAAAACTGTTTTTT. It codes for CASSSGWAEKLFF.

V and J are TRBV10-2 and TRBJ2-5; D is unresolved. V lost 8 bases and J lost 1, with 8 bases in between. The CDR3 loop spans 12 amino acids. Germline V CDR1 and CDR2: WSHSY, SAAADI. CDR3 sequence: CASPSLQETQYF. CDR3 coding DNA: TGCGCCAGCCCGTCTCTCCAAGAGACCCAGTACTTC.

This clonotype was detected only a few times. The chain employs TRBV7-2 and TRBJ2-1; TRBD2 agrees at 9 bases. There are 17 residues in the CDR3. Germline V lookup: CDR1 SGHTA, CDR2 FQGNSA. Unmatched junction bases numbered 10, after V lost 5 bases and J lost 2 bases. The CDR3 loop is CASSPESSGGAYNEQFF. Here the CDR3 DNA reads TGTGCCAGCAGCCCCGAGAGTAGCGGGGGAGCCTACAATGAGCAGTTCTTC.

Only a few counts were recorded for this clonotype. J is TRBJ1-2 and V is TRBV10-2; D unresolved. V lost 4 bases and J 4 bases, leaving 7 bases between the germline ends. Looked up from germline, CDR1 is WSHSY and CDR2 is SAAADI. CDR3 length: 12 amino acids. CDR3 loop: CASSVSPYGYTF. The DNA for the CDR3 is TGCGCCAGCAGTGTGTCCCCCTATGGCTACACCTTC.

This CDR3 reads CASSYASEQFF. The DNA for the CDR3 is TGTGCCAGCAGTTACGCCAGTGAGCAGTTCTTC. The chain joins TRBV6-2 or TRBV6-3 to TRBJ2-1, with no clear D. The CDR3 contains 11 residues. Looked up from germline, CDR1 is MNHEY and CDR2 is SVGEGT. V was trimmed by 2 bases and J by 9 bases, leaving 5 bases between them.

As to this clonotype: An end of the junction does not agree with germline; a read error may underlie this. The CDR3 DNA follows: TGCGCCAGCAGCCCGGGACAGGGTAACCATGGCTACACCTTC. Its translation is CASSPGQGNHGYTF. The rearrangement links TRBV5-1 to TRBJ1-2, with TRBD1 matching 9 bases. The germline V gene encodes CDR1 SGHRS and CDR2 YFSETQ. CDR3 length: 14 residues. The full variable domain, with the rest looked up from reference TRBV5-1 and TRBJ1-2, is KAGVTQTPRYLIKTRGQQVTLSCSPISGHRSVSWYQQTPGQGLQFLFEYFSETQRNKGNFPGRFSGRQFSNSRSEMNVSTLELGDSALYLCASSPGQGNHGYTFGSGTRLTVV.

Concerning this clonotype: The junction departs from the called germline gene at one end, perhaps through a read error. V is TRBV19 and J is TRBJ1-1, with D hard to call. The CDR3 totals 14 residues. The germline CDR1 and CDR2 sequences are LNHDA and SQIVND (reference sequence). This CDR3 reads CASSMAALKTEAFF. The CDR3 DNA sequence: TGTGCCAGTAGTATGGCGGCTCTGAAGACTGAAGCTTTCTTT.

This chain links TRBV7-2 with TRBJ1-5; 8 bases fit TRBD1. The CDR3 consists of 15 residues. The V and J ends lost 4 bases and 4 bases, in that order; junction bases with no gene match: 6. Germline values: CDR1 SGHTA, CDR2 FQGNSA. CDR3 in amino acids: CASSSRQGTNQPQHF. In DNA form, the CDR3 reads TGTGCCAGCAGCTCAAGACAGGGGACTAATCAGCCCCAGCATTTT. The full variable domain, with the rest looked up from reference TRBV7-2 and TRBJ1-5, is GAGVSQSPSNKVTEKGKDVELRCDPISGHTALYWYRQSLGQGLEFLIYFQGNSAPDKSGLPSDRFSAERTGGSVSTLTIQRTQQEDSAVYLCASSSRQGTNQPQHFGDGTRLSIL.

This clonotype was seen a few times. In DNA, the CDR3 is TGTGCCAGCAGCTTAGGGGCGGGAGGTAACTACAATGAGCAGTTCTTC. Translated: CASSLGAGGNYNEQFF. This chain links TRBV7-2 with TRBJ2-1; TRBD2 matches 8 bases. The CDR3 runs 16 residues. V lost 1 base and J lost 3; bases outside the gene matches: 5. The V gene's germline CDR1 is SGHTA and CDR2 FQGNSA.

This rearrangement joins TRBV30 to TRBJ2-1, with D maybe TRBD2 (5 bases). V was clipped by 8 bases and J by 4 bases, with 12 bases between them. The germline CDR1 and CDR2 sequences are GTSNPN and SVGIG (reference sequence). The CDR3 spans 12 residues. The CDR3 loop is CAGGEGYNEQFF. CDR3 nucleotide sequence: TGTGCCGGAGGAGAAGGTTACAATGAGCAGTTCTTC.

V usage is TRBV6-1 and J usage is TRBJ1-5, with TRBD1 matching over 8 bases. Germline lookup yields CDR1 MNHNS and CDR2 SASEGT. There are 13 residues in the CDR3. V shed 7 bases, J shed 6 bases, and the junction held 5 bases outside the gene matches. The CDR3 is CASTGTGSQPQHF. The CDR3 DNA reads as TGTGCCAGCACTGGGACAGGCAGTCAGCCCCAGCATTTT.

The genes are TRBV20-1 and TRBJ1-1; D is undetermined. There are 11 residues in the CDR3. Trimming removed 4 bases at V and 0 bases at J, with 3 bases between. Germline CDR1 DFQATT, CDR2 SNEGSKA (reference sequence). This chain's CDR3 is CSAMLNTEAFF. As DNA, the CDR3 is TGCAGTGCTATGCTGAACACTGAAGCTTTCTTT.

This chain joins TRBV15 and TRBJ2-3, with 9 bases identical to TRBD1. J gave up 4 bases and V 3 bases, and 8 bases lay outside the gene matches. This CDR3 has 16 amino acids. The V gene's germline CDR1 is LNHNV and CDR2 YYDKDF (reference sequence). CDR3 nucleotide sequence: TGTGCCACCAGCAGGGAAAGGACAGGGGTGGCAGATACGCAGTATTTT. Translation gives CATSRERTGVADTQYF.

The chain is built from TRBV9 and TRBJ2-3; 12 nucleotides align to TRBD2. The germline gives CDR1 SGDLS, CDR2 YYNGEE. V shed 0 bases, J shed 6 bases, and the junction held 8 bases outside the gene matches. CDR3 length equals 17 residues. The CDR3 nucleotides are TGTGCCAGCAGCGTAGAGGCTAGCGGGAGGGCCGGGGATACGCAGTATTTT. Residues: CASSVEASGRAGDTQYF.

The chain couples TRBV6-5 to TRBJ2-1; no clear D. Germline V gives CDR1 MNHEY, CDR2 SVGAGI. This CDR3 comprises 13 residues. Trimming removed 10 bases at V and 1 base at J, with 11 bases between. CDR3 region: CATLGISYNEQFF. The DNA for the CDR3 is TGTGCCACCTTGGGAATTTCCTACAATGAGCAGTTCTTC.

This clonotype has just a few counts. CDR3 sequence reads: CSDPTGPVNEQFF. For the CDR3, the DNA is TGCAGCGACCCGACAGGGCCGGTCAATGAGCAGTTCTTC. This chain connects TRBV29-1 to TRBJ2-1, with 7 bases lining up with TRBD1. The germline gives CDR1 SQVTM, CDR2 ANQGSEA. Germline trimming cut 7 bases from V and 6 bases from J; bases unmatched to any gene: 9. This CDR3 comprises 13 residues.

The chain links TRBV6-5 to TRBJ2-5, with a tentative D call TRBD1 (6 bases). TRBJ2-7 explains the end of the DNA better; the J call may be wrong. The V gene's germline CDR1 is MNHEY and CDR2 SVGAGI. The CDR3 extends over 16 amino acids. CDR3 protein: CASSYYRDIQMHEQYF. In DNA, the CDR3 is TGTGCCAGCAGTTACTATCGGGACATCCAGATGCACGAGCAGTACTTC.

This chain uses TRBV7-6 with TRBJ1-1; 7 bases agree with TRBD1. This CDR3 has 18 amino acids. The V gene's germline CDR1 is SGHVS and CDR2 FNYEAQ. J gave up 0 bases and V 1 base, and 11 bases lay outside the gene matches. The DNA for the CDR3 is TGTGCCAGCAGCTTAGTTGCGACAGGGAACCCTATGAACACTGAAGCTTTCTTT. Its translation: CASSLVATGNPMNTEAFF.

The chain recombines TRBV9 with TRBJ2-1, with 8 bases fitting TRBD2. Germline values: CDR1 SGDLS, CDR2 YYNGEE. The CDR3 extends over 16 amino acids. Unmatched junction bases numbered 9, after V lost 0 bases and J lost 7 bases. CDR3 in DNA: TGTGCCAGCAGCGTAGAAGCGGGAGTTATAGGAAATGAGCAGTTCTTC. The encoded protein is CASSVEAGVIGNEQFF.

There are a few counts of this clonotype. The rearrangement links TRBV18 to TRBJ1-2, with unresolved D. The V and J ends lost 4 bases and 8 bases respectively, with 8 bases between them. This CDR3 spans 11 amino acids. CDR1 is KGHSH and CDR2 is LQKENI in the germline V gene. Here the CDR3 DNA reads TGTGCCAGCTCACTGGAGCGGGGCTACACCTTC. The encoded protein is CASSLERGYTF.

This clonotype was counted between two and nine times. The chain employs TRBV20-1 and TRBJ2-3; no definite D call. CDR3 length: 15 amino acids. The germline V and J ends were trimmed by 0 bases and 4 bases, with 14 bases remaining between them. Germline CDR1 reads DFQATT; CDR2 reads SNEGSKA (reference sequence). The CDR3 DNA follows: TGCAGTGCTAGAGATCTATCCCGGAACCCAGATACGCAGTATTTT. Translating gives CSARDLSRNPDTQYF.

The chain combines TRBV6-5 with TRBJ1-2; TRBD1 matches 7 bases. CDR3 length: 14 amino acids. Germline V CDR1 and CDR2: MNHEY, SVGAGI. V trimming: 7 bases; J trimming: 0 bases; junction bases outside the gene matches: 5. CDR3 nucleotides: TGTGCCAGCAAGAAGGGGGCAACTAACTATGGCTACACCTTC. It is translated as CASKKGATNYGYTF.

This clonotype was counted a single time. For the CDR3, the DNA is TGTGCCAGCAGTTTAAGGGGGAGGGTTCACAATGAGCAGTACTTC. Amino acid sequence: CASSLRGRVHNEQYF. The rearrangement joins TRBV12-3 or TRBV12-4 to TRBJ2-7, with a weak D call TRBD2 (7 bases). CDR3 size: 15 residues. V was clipped by 2 bases and J by 7 bases, with 18 bases between them.

This rearrangement joins TRBV19 to TRBJ2-1; the D is unclear. The CDR3 runs to 14 residues. The germline V gene has CDR1 LNHDA and CDR2 SQIVND (reference sequence). V lost 7 bases to trimming and J lost 9 bases, with 19 bases between them. The CDR3 coding sequence is TGTGCCAGTAAACGAACGTCGGGTGACGGTGAGCAGTTCTTC. As protein: CASKRTSGDGEQFF.

This clonotype has a count of ten or more. CDR3 DNA: TGCAGTGCTCTTCCCGCATCGGAGACCCAGTACTTC. This translates into CSALPASETQYF. The chain couples TRBV20-1 to TRBJ2-5; D remains ambiguous. Looked up from germline, CDR1 is DFQATT and CDR2 is SNEGSKA (reference sequence). The V gene lost 5 bases and the J gene lost 5 bases, with 12 bases spanning the gap. The CDR3 extends over 12 amino acids.

The rearrangement joins TRBV28 to TRBJ1-1; weak D call: TRBD1 (5 bases). The CDR3 runs to 13 residues. Germline lookup yields CDR1 MDHEN and CDR2 SYDVKM. The ends were cut back, 6 bases at V and 3 bases at J, with 11 bases in the middle. The CDR3 coding sequence is TGTGCCAGCAGGTCCCAGGGCCACACTGAAGCTTTCTTT. Translated: CASRSQGHTEAFF.

This chain connects TRBV6-6 to TRBJ2-1, with 13 bases identical to TRBD2. CDR3 size: 16 residues. CDR1 and CDR2 (germline): MNHNY, SVGAGI (reference sequence). The V and J ends lost 6 bases and 5 bases, in that order; junction bases with no gene match: 7. CDR3 coding DNA: TGTGCCAGCAGCCTAGGGACTAGCGGGACCGACAATGAGCAGTTCTTC. Encoded protein: CASSLGTSGTDNEQFF.

In this sample, this clonotype turned up a few times. The J gene is TRBJ1-5, the V gene TRBV18; D ambiguous. CDR3 length: 12 residues. V lost 2 bases, J lost 3 bases, and 2 bases lay in between. Germline assignment: CDR1 KGHSH and CDR2 LQKENI. This CDR3 is CASSPTNQPQHF. The DNA for the CDR3 is TGTGCCAGCTCACCAACCAATCAGCCCCAGCATTTT.

V gene TRBV21-1 combines with J gene TRBJ2-1; TRBD2 is the table's D call, not checked against the DNA. TRBV21-1 is described as a pseudogene. The CDR3 consists of 14 residues. CDR3 sequence (DNA): TGTGCCAGCACCCCGGGACTAGAATGTTATGAGCAGTTCTTC. This translates into CASTPGLECYEQFF.

The chain joins TRBV25-1 to TRBJ2-5; no clear D. The DNA end lines up better with TRBJ2-7; the J call may be wrong. The CDR3 is made up of 11 amino acids. CDR1 is MGHDK, CDR2 SYGVNS, per germline. The CDR3, as DNA: TGTGCCAGCAGTAAAGGTCGCGAGCAGTACTTC. As protein: CASSKGREQYF.

This clonotype was detected only a few times. In nucleotides, the CDR3 is TGCAGTGCCACCCCAGGACTAGCGGGAGCCAATGAGCAGTTCTTC. Translating it yields CSATPGLAGANEQFF. The V call is TRBV20-1, the J call TRBJ2-1, with 13 bases fitting TRBD2. Germline lookup yields CDR1 DFQATT and CDR2 SNEGSKA (reference sequence). The CDR3 sequence is 15 residues long. With V trimmed by 6 bases and J by 6 bases, 8 bases remained unmatched.